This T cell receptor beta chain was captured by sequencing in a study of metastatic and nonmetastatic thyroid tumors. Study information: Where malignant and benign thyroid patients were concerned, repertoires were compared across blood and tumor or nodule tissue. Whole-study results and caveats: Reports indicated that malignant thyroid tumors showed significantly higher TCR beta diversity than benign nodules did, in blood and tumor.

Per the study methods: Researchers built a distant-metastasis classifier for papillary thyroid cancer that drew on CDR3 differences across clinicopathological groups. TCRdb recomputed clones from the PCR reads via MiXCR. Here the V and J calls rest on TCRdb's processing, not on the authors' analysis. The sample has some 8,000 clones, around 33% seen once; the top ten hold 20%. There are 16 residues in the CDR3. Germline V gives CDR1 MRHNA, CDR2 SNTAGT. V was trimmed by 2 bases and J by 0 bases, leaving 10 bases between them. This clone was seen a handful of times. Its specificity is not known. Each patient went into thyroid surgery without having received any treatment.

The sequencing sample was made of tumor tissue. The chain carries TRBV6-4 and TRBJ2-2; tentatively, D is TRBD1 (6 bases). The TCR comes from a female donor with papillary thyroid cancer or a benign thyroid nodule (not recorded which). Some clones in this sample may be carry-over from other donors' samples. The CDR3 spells CASSDVRGSNTGELFF. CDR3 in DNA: TGTGCCAGCAGTGACGTCAGGGGCTCGAACACCGGGGAGCTGTTTTTT.